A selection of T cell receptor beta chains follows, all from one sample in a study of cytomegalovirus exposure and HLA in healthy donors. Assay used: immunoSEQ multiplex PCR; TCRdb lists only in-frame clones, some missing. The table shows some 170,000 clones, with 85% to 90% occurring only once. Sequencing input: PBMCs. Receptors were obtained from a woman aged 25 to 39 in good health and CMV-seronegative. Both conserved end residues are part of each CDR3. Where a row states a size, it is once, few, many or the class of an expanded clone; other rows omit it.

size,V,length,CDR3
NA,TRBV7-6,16,CASSFRRQGPNTEAFF
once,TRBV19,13,CATTRSSGEKLFF
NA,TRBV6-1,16,CASSEASSGGKNIQYF
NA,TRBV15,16,CATSRDWRETNQPQHF
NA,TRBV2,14,CASSDRDSSDEAFF
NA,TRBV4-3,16,CASSQELGATGNTIYF
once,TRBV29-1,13,CSVEWGLNTEAFF
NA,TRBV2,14,CATSLTEMNTEAFF
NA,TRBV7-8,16,CASSLRGGTGLYGYTF
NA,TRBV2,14,CASRAGGWDQPQHF
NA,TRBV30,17,CAWGGGKRAGNNQPQHF
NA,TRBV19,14,CASSERTGFEPQHF
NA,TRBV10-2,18,CASSEYILAGTGDYGYTF
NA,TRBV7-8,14,CASSLAELAGEQFF
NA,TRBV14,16,CASSQYLRTGYEKLFF
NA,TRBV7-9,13,CASSLGSSVEQFF
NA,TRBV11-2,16,CASSSQEAGAPYEQYF
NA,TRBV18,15,CASSPLGQVVWEAFF
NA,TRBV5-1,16,CASSLRDRASSTEAFF
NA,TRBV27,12,CASTLDGGTAFF
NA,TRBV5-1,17,CASSPPEGHTRRYGYTF
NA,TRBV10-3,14,CAISDSGTGYGYTF
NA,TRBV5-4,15,CASSEEASPNYGYTF
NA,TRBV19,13,CASSIQGWYEQYF
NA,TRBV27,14,CASDPGDPGYEQYF